Detailed here is one TCR beta chain. The antigen it recognizes is unknown. A read error may be the cause here, since a much bigger clone is one base away. For sequencing, an Illumina HiSeq 2500 was employed. Quantitative 5'-RACE with molecular barcodes was the method used to prepare the TCR beta libraries. The paper's data handling went like this. Disease-linked TCR variants were identified with a new computational method built on a probabilistic model of VDJ rearrangement. TCRdb ran its own pipeline on the public reads, namely fastp trimming at Q25 and MiXCR clone calling, and kept in-frame beta chains. Entries that share a CDR3 protein sequence are merged under the most common genes and DNA. TCRdb's processing, not the authors', yielded these V and J calls. For this sample the table gives some 220,000 distinct CDR3 sequences, of which just under 7.5% were detected only once. The ten largest clones take up more than 13% of the sample.

The data originate from a study of CD8 T cells in ankylosing spondylitis (dated 2017 in TCRdb). Concerning the study at large: T cell receptor beta repertoires were profiled in healthy donors and ankylosing spondylitis patients so that disease-linked TCR variants could be found. In total, the full study cohort was made up of roughly 110 healthy donors and about two dozen ankylosing spondylitis patients. Peripheral blood was sampled, and synovial fluid was also collected from ankylosing spondylitis patients.

Study-level results and caveats: The disease-linked clones had a CD8+ phenotype and were found at relatively low frequencies in peripheral blood. Blood from ankylosing spondylitis patients appeared to be characterized by a TCR beta motif composed of roughly 8 highly homologous amino acid variants. The disease-linked clones were reported as significantly enriched in matched synovial fluid samples from ankylosing spondylitis patients. Some motif variants were previously reported in synovial fluid and blood of reactive arthritis patients, suggesting common disease-initiation mechanisms.

The CDR3 runs 10 residues from the cysteine to the phenylalanine. Just CDR3 DNA is preserved here, 30 bases in frame from base 1. The germline ends are 9 bases apart after V is trimmed by 4 bases and J by 11 bases. According to the germline V gene, CDR1 reads SQVTM and CDR2 reads ANQGSEA. Sequencing was done on a sample of blood, either unsorted or a sorted T cell fraction (not recorded which). This TCR was sampled from a male donor with ankylosing spondylitis. The chain is assembled from TRBV29-1 and TRBJ2-1; too little of a D gene remains to name it. The CDR3 reads as follows: CSVAASKQFF. The bases read TGCAGCGTTGCTGCGAGTAAGCAGTTCTTC.